A single T cell receptor (beta chain) is shown here with its context. The antigen is not known. The data stem from a study of identical twins. The study's findings and limits: Diverse VJ usage suggested most zero-insertion clonotypes were not invariant T cells. Interpretation of the results relied on cross-sectional statistical analysis and not on following the same donors.

Only healthy Caucasians were enrolled as donors. The authors used template switching to add a universal primer site and gave cDNA unique molecular identifiers. A single record per CDR3 protein comes from TCRdb applying MiXCR to the 5' RACE reads. The sample lists about 1.7 million distinct CDR3 sequences, around 33% occurring once. There are 14 residues in the CDR3. The ends were cut back, 0 bases at V and 0 bases at J, with 2 bases in the middle. CDR1 and CDR2 from the germline V gene are ENHRY and SYGVKD. The sample taken for sequencing was cord blood. The source is a newborn girl in good health. This chain connects TRBV10-3 to TRBJ2-2; D unresolved. CDR3 loop: CAISESPNTGELFF. The CDR3 DNA reads as TGTGCCATCAGTGAGTCTCCGAACACCGGGGAGCTGTTTTTT.